Listed below are T cell receptor beta chains from one sample, sequenced in a study of cytomegalovirus exposure and HLA in healthy donors. Profiling relied on immunoSEQ multiplex PCR, and the TCRdb table lists in-frame clones only, not all of them. The sample consists of roughly 120,000 clones, about 16% of them appearing once. The sequenced sample consisted of PBMCs. These receptors all stem from a woman under 30 in good health and CMV-seronegative. The CDR3 runs from the conserved cysteine through the conserved F or W. A D gene is named only where the DNA matches it firmly. A clone size is listed for some rows: how often the clone was seen (once, few, many), or a class if it is expanded.

clone size	J gene	V gene	D gene	CDR3 DNA	CDR3 protein
NA	TRBJ2-7	TRBV5-1	NA	TGCGCCAGCAGCCCGGATGACAGCTACGAGCAGTACTTC	CASSPDDSYEQYF
few	TRBJ1-5	TRBV5-6	NA	TGTGCCAGCAGCTTGGTAGGCAGGCTCAATCAGCCCCAGCATTTT	CASSLVGRLNQPQHF
few	TRBJ2-7	TRBV5-4	NA	TGTGCAAGCAGCTTAGACGGGTTCGAGCAGTACTTC	CASSLDGFEQYF
NA	TRBJ1-6	TRBV5-6	NA	TGTGCCAGCAGCTTGGTGGGCAGGGGTGATTCACCCCTCCACTTT	CASSLVGRGDSPLHF
NA	TRBJ1-2	TRBV7-2	TRBD1	TGTGCCAGCAGCTTAGGCGTCCTCCAGGGGGCGGCTGGCTACACCTTC	CASSLGVLQGAAGYTF
NA	TRBJ2-3	TRBV19	TRBD2	TGTGCCAGTAGTACTAGCGGGAGGGCCACAGATACGCAGTATTTT	CASSTSGRATDTQYF
NA	TRBJ2-7	TRBV9	NA	TGTGCCAGCAGCGTAGCCGGACAGTCCTACGAGCAGTACTTC	CASSVAGQSYEQYF
NA	TRBJ1-3	TRBV4-1	TRBD1	TGCGCCAGCAGCCAGGGGGACAGGGGGAACACCATATATTTT	CASSQGDRGNTIYF
few	TRBJ2-7	TRBV4-1	TRBD2	TGCGCCAGCAGCCAAGTAGGGACTACACCTTCCTACGAGCAGTACTTC	CASSQVGTTPSYEQYF
few	TRBJ2-3	TRBV9	TRBD2	TGTGCCAGCAGCGTAGGATCTAGCGGGAGCACAGATACGCAGTATTTT	CASSVGSSGSTDTQYF
NA	TRBJ2-1	TRBV28	NA	TGTGCCAGCAGTCCGCAGATGAAGCGGGTGAACAATGAGCAGTTCTTC	CASSPQMKRVNNEQFF
few	TRBJ2-7	TRBV13	TRBD2	TGTGCCAGCAGCGACATCCGATCTAGCGGGAGGCGCGAGCAGTACTTC	CASSDIRSSGRREQYF
few	TRBJ1-1	TRBV6-5	TRBD1	TGTGCCAGCAGGATAGGGACAGGGCGAGCTTTCTTT	CASRIGTGRAFF
NA	TRBJ2-1	TRBV29-1	TRBD2	TGCAGCGTTGATTTAGCGGGATTTGGTTACAATGAGCAGTTCTTC	CSVDLAGFGYNEQFF
few	TRBJ1-2	TRBV2	NA	TGTGCCAGCAGTGAGTCACAGGACTATGGCTACACCTTC	CASSESQDYGYTF
NA	TRBJ2-7	TRBV5-1	TRBD1	TGCGCCAGCACCCTAGACAGGGCGAGCTCCTACGAGCAGTACTTC	CASTLDRASSYEQYF